The following is a T cell receptor (beta chain) sequence with its context. This specimen comes from a study of blood T cell repertoires in COVID-19. Sequenced by immunoSEQ multiplex PCR; TCRdb stores in-frame clones only, minus some. Altogether about 31,000 clones are present, 70% to 90% being singletons, with the ten largest covering 6.5% to 10%. The CDR3 is 14 residues long. Germline V lookup: CDR1 SQVTM, CDR2 ANQGSEA. Trimming stripped 7 bases from V and 0 bases from J, with 12 bases between. This sequence was found in a man aged 55 to 70 with COVID-19, enrolled during active disease. Sequencing was done on a sample of peripheral blood. The chain has TRBV29-1 and TRBJ2-2, with D perhaps matching TRBD2 (6 bases). The CDR3 bases are TGCAGCGCTGATAGCGGAGCGAACACCGGGGAGCTGTTTTTT. Its translation: CSADSGANTGELFF.